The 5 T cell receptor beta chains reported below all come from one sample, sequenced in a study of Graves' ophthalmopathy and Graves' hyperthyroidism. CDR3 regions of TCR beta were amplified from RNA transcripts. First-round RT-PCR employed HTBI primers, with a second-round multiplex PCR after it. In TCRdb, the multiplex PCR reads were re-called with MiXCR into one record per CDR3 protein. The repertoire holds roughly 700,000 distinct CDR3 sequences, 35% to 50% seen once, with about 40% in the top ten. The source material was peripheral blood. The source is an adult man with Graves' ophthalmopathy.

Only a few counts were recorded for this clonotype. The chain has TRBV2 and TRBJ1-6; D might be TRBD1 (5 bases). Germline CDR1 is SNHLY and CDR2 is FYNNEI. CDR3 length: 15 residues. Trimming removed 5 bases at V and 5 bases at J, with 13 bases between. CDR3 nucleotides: TGTGCCAGCAGTTTAGAGGGGAGTAATAATTCACCCCTCCACTTT. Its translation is CASSLEGSNNSPLHF. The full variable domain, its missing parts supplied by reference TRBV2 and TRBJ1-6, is EPEVTQTPSHQVTQMGQEVILRCVPISNHLYFYWYRQILGQKVEFLVSFYNNEISEKSEIFDDQFSVERPDGSNFTLKIRSTKLEDSAMYFCASSLEGSNNSPLHFGNGTRLTVT.

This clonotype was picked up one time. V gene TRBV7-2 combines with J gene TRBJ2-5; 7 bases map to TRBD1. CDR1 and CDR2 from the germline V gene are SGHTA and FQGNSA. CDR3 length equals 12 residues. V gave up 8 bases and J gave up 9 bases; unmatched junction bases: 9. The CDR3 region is CASGTGDQPQYF. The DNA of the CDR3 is TGTGCCAGCGGCACAGGGGATCAGCCCCAGTACTTC.

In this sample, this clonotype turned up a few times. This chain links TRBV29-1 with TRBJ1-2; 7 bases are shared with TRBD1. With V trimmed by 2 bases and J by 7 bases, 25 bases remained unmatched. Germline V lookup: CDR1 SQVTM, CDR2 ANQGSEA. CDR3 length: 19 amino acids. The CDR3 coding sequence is TGCAGCGTTGAATTTTACCCGACAGGGACTAAATTGCAGTCCGCTGGCTACACCTTC. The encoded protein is CSVEFYPTGTKLQSAGYTF.

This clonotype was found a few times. The chain's CDR3 is CASSYVAVNQPQHF. CDR3 DNA: TGTGCCAGCAGTTACGTGGCAGTTAATCAGCCCCAGCATTTT. J is TRBJ1-5 and V is TRBV6-6; no definite D call. From germline, CDR1 is MNHNY and CDR2 SVGAGI (reference sequence). The V and J ends lost 2 bases and 4 bases respectively, with 9 bases between them. The CDR3 loop spans 14 amino acids.

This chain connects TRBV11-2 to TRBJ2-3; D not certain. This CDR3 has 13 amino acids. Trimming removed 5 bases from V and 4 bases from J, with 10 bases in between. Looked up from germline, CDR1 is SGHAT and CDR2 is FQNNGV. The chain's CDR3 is CASSPPGSDTQYF. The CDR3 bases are TGTGCCAGCAGCCCCCCCGGGTCAGATACGCAGTATTTT.